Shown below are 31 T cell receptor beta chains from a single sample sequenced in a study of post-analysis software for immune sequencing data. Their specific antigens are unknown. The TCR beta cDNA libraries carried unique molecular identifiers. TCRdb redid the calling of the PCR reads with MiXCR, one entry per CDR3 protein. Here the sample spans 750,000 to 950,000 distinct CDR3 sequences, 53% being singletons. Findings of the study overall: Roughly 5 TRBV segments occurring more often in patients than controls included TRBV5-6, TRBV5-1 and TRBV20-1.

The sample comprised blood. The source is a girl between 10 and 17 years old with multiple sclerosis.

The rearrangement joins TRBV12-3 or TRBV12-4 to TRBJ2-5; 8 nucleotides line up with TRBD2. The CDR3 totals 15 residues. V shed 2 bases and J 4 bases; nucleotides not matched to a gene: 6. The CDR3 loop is CASSLTGGPTETQYF. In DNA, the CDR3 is TGTGCCAGCAGTTTAACGGGAGGGCCGACAGAGACCCAGTACTTC.

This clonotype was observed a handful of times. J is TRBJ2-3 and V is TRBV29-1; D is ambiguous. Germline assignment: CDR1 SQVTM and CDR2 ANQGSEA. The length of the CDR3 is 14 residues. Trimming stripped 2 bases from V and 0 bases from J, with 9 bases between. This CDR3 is CSVEYQLSTDTQYF. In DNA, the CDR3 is TGCAGCGTTGAATACCAGCTGAGCACAGATACGCAGTATTTT.

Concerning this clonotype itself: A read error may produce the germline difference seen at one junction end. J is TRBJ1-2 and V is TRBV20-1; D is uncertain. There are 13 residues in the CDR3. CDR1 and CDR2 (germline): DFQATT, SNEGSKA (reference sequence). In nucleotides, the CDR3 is TGCAGTGCTAGAGTTGCAGAGAACTATGGTTACACCTTC. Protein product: CSARVAENYGYTF.

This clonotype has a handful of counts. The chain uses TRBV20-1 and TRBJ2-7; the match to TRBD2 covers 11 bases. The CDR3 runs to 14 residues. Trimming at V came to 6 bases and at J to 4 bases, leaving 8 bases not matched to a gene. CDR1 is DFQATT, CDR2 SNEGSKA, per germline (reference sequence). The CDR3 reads CSAPGTSGRYEQYF. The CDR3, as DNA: TGCAGTGCACCCGGGACTAGCGGCCGTTACGAGCAGTACTTC.

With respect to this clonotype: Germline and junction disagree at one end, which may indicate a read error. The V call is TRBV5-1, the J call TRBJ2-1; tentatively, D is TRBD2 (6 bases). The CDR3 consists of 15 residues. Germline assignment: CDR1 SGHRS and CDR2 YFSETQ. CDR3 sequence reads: CASVPAGSSYNEQFF. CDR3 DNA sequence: TGCGCCAGCGTGCCGGCGGGAAGCTCCTACAACGAGCAGTTCTTC. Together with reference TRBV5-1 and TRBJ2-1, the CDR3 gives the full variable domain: KAGVTQTPRYLIKTRGQQVTLSCSPISGHRSVSWYQQTPGQGLQFLFEYFSETQRNKGNFPGRFSGRQFSNSRSEMNVSTLELGDSALYLCASVPAGSSYNEQFFGPGTRLTVL.

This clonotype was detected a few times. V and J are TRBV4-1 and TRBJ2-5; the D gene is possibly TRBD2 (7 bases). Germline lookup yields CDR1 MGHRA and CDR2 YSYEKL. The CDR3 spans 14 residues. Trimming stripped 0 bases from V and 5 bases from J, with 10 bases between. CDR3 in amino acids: CASSQERGPETQYF. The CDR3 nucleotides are TGCGCCAGCAGCCAAGAGCGGGGGCCGGAGACCCAGTACTTC.

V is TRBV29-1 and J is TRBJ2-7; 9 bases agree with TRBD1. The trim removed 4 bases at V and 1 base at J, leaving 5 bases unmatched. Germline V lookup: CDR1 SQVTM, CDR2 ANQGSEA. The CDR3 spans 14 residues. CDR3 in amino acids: CSVAGTGTSYEQYF. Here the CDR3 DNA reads TGCAGCGTTGCCGGGACAGGGACATCCTACGAGCAGTACTTC.

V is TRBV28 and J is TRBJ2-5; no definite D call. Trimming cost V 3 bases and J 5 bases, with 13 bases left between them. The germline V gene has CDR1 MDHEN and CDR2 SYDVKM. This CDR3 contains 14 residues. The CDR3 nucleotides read TGTGCCAGCAGTTTTTCAGGAGTCGAGGAGACCCAGTACTTC. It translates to CASSFSGVEETQYF.

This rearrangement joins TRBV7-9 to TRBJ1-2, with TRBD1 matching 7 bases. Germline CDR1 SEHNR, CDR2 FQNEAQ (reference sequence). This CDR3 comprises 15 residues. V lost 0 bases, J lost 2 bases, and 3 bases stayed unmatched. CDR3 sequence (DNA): TGTGCCAGCAGCTTAGCAGGGACAGACAACTATGGCTACACCTTC. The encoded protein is CASSLAGTDNYGYTF.

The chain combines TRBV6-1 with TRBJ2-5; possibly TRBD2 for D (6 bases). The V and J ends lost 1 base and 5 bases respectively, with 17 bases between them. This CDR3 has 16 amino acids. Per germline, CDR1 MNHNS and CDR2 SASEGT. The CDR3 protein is CASSEGRAEVWETQYF. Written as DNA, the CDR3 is TGTGCCAGCAGTGAAGGGAGGGCGGAGGTATGGGAGACCCAGTACTTC.

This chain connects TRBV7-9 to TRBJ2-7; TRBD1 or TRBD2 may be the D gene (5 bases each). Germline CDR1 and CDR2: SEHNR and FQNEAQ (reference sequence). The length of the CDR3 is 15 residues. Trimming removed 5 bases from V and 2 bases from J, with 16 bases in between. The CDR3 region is CASSRNRDRAYEQYF. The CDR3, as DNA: TGTGCCAGCAGCCGGAACCGGGACCGGGCCTACGAGCAGTACTTC.

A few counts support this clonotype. The CDR3 spells CAISESRTGRTGELFF. The CDR3 coding sequence is TGTGCCATCAGTGAGTCGAGGACAGGGCGGACCGGGGAGCTGTTTTTT. The V gene is TRBV10-3, the J gene TRBJ2-2, with 8 bases matching TRBD1. The CDR3 sequence is 16 residues long. CDR1 ENHRY and CDR2 SYGVKD come from the germline V gene. V lost 0 bases to trimming and J lost 5 bases; unmatched junction nucleotides: 5.

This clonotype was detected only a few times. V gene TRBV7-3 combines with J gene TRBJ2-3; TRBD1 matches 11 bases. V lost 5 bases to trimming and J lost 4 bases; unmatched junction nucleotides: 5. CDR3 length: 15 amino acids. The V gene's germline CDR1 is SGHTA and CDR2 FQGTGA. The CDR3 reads CASSRTGGLSDTQYF. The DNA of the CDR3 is TGTGCCAGCAGCCGGACAGGGGGCCTCTCAGATACGCAGTATTTT.

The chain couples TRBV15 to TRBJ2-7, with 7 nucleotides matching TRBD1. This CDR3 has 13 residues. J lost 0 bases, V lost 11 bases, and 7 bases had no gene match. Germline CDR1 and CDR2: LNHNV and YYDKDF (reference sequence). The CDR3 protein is CAARDSSSYEQYF. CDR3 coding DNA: TGTGCCGCCCGGGACAGTAGCTCCTACGAGCAGTACTTC.

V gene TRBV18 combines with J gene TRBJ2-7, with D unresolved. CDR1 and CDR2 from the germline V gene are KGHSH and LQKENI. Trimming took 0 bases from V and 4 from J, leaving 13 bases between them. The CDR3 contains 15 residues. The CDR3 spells CASSPPLSSPYEQYF. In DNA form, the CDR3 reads TGTGCCAGCTCACCACCCCTAAGCTCACCGTACGAGCAGTACTTC.

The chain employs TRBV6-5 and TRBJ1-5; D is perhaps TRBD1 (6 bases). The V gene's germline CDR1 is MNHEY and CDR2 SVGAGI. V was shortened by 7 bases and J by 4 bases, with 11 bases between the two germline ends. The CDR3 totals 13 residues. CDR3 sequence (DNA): TGTGCCAGCACCCAAGGGGGTAATCAGCCCCAGCATTTT. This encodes CASTQGGNQPQHF.

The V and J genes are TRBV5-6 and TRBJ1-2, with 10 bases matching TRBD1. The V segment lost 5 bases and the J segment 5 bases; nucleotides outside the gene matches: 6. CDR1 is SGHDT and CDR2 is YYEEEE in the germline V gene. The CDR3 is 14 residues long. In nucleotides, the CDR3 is TGTGCCAGCAGGAGCCCGGGACAGGGGTATGGCTACACCTTC. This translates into CASRSPGQGYGYTF. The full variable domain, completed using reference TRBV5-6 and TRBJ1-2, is DAGVTQSPTHLIKTRGQQVTLRCSPKSGHDTVSWYQQALGQGPQFIFQYYEEEERQRGNFPDRFSGHQFPNYSSELNVNALLLGDSALYLCASRSPGQGYGYTFGSGTRLTVV.

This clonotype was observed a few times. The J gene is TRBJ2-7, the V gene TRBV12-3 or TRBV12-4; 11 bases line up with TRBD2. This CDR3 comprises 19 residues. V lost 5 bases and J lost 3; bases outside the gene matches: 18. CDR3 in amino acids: CASSTRPRFLAGGVYEQYF. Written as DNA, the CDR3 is TGTGCCAGCAGTACCCGCCCGAGGTTCCTAGCGGGAGGAGTCTACGAGCAGTACTTC.

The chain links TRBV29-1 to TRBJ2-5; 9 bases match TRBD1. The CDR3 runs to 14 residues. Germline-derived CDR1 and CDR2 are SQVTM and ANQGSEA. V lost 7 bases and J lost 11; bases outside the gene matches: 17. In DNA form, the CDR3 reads TGCAGCGGTCTCCCGGGACAGGGAGGCAATGAGCAGTACTTC. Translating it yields CSGLPGQGGNEQYF. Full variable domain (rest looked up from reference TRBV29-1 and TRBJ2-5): SAVISQKPSRDICQRGTSLTIQCQVDSQVTMMFWYRQQPGQSLTLIATANQGSEATYESGFVIDKFPISRPNLTFSTLTVSNMSPEDSSIYLCSGLPGQGGNEQYFGPGTRLLVL.

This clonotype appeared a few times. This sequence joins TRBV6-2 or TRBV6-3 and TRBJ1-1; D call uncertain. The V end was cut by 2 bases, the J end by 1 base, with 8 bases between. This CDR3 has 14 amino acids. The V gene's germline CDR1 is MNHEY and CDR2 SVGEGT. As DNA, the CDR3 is TGTGCCAGCAGTTACGAGGCCCCGAACACTGAAGCTTTCTTT. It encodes CASSYEAPNTEAFF.

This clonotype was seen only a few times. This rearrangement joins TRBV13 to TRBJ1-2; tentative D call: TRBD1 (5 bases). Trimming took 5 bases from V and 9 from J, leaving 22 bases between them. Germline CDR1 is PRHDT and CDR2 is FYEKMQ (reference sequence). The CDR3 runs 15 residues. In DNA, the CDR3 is TGTGCCAGCAGCCTGGCGGGACGCCTGACAGTGAGCTACACCTTC. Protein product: CASSLAGRLTVSYTF.

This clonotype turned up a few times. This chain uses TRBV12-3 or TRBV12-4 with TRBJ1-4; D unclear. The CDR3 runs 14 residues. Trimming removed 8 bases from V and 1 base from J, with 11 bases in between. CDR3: CASAARGTNEKLFF. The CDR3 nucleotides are TGTGCCAGCGCCGCCCGAGGAACTAATGAAAAACTGTTTTTT.

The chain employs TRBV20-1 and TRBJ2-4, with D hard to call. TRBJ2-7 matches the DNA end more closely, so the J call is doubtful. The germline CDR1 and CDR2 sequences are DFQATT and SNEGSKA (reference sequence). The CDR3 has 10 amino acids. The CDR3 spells CSAGHYEQYF. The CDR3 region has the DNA TGCAGTGCTGGCCACTACGAGCAGTACTTC.

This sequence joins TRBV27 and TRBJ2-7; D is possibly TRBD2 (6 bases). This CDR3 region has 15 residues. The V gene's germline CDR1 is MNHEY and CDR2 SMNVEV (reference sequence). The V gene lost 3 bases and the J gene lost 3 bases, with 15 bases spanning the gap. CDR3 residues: CASSLRGRLSYEQYF. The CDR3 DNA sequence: TGTGCCAGCAGTTTGCGGGGCCGACTTAGCTACGAGCAGTACTTC.

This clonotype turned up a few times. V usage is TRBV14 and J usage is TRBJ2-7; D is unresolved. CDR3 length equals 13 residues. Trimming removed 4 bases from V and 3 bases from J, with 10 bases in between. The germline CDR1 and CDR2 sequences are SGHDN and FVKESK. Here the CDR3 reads CASSRFNSYEQYF. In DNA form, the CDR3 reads TGTGCCAGCAGCCGATTTAACAGCTACGAGCAGTACTTC.

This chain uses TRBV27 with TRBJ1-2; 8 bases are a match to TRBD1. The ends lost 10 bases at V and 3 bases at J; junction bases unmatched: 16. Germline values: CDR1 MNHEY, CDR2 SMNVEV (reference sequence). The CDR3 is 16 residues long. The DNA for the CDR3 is TGTGCCAATCGACCGCCATGGGACAGGAGTCACTATGGCTACACCTTC. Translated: CANRPPWDRSHYGYTF.

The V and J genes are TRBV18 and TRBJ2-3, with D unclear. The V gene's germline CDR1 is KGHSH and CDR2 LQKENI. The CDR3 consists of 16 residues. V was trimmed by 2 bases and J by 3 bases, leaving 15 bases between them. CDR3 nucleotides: TGTGCCAGCTCACCAACACCGGCGGTCTGGACAGATACGCAGTATTTT. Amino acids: CASSPTPAVWTDTQYF.

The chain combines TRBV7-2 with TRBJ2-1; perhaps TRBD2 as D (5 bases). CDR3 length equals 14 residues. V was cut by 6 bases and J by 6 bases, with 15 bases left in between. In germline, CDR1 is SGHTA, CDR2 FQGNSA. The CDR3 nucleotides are TGTGCCAGCAGTACCTCCTCAGAGGGCAATGAGCAGTTCTTC. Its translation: CASSTSSEGNEQFF.

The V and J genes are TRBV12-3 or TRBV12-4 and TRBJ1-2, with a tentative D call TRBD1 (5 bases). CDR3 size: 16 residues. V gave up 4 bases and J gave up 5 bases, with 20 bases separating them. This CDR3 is CASSSNPGPLKYGYTF. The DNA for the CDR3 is TGTGCCAGCAGTTCGAATCCGGGACCCCTAAAGTATGGCTACACCTTC.

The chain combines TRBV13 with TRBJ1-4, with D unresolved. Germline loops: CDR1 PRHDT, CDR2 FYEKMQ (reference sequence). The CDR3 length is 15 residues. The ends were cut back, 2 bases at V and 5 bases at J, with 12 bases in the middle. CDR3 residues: CASSLRAGLNEKLFF. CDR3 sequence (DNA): TGTGCCAGCAGCTTACGGGCGGGCTTAAATGAAAAACTGTTTTTT.

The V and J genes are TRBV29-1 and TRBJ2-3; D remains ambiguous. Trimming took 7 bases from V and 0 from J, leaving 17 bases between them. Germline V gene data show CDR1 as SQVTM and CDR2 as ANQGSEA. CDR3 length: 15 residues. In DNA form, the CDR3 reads TGCAGCGCCGCCCCCGACTTTAGGAGCACAGATACGCAGTATTTT. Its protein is CSAAPDFRSTDTQYF.